This T cell receptor beta chain was recorded in a study of monozygotic twins with inflammatory bowel disease. A word on this clonotype: Its specificity is unknown.

Whole-study results and caveats: Clonotype sharing was lower in IBD patients than healthy twins, most markedly with disease activity.

Per individual sample, eight separate reactions were used to make cDNA. Researchers put TCRalpha and TCRbeta cDNA through two nested PCRs lasting roughly 15 and 9 cycles. From its re-call of the 5' RACE reads, TCRdb lists each CDR3 protein once, without DNA. The repertoire table contains over 90,000 distinct CDR3 sequences. The CDR3 length is 16 residues. Germline V gene data show CDR1 as DFQATT and CDR2 as SNEGSKA (reference sequence). The chain employs TRBV20-1 and TRBJ2-3; the TRBD2 assignment by TCRdb is unverifiable without DNA. This TCR derives from a human donor with ulcerative colitis or Crohn's disease, or a healthy co-twin of an affected twin (not recorded which). Material: blood. This CDR3 reads CSARGLLAGGSDTQYF.